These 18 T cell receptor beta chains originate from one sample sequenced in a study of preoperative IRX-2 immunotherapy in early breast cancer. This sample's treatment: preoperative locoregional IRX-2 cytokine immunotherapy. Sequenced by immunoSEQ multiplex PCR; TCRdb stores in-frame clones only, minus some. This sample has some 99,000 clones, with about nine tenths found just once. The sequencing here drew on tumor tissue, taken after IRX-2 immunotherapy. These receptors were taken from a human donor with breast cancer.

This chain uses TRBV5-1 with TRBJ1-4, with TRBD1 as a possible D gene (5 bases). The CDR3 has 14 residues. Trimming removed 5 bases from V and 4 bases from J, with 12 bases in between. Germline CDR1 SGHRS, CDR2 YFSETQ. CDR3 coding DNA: TGCGCCAGCAGTCAGGGATCGGGTAATGAAAAACTGTTTTTT. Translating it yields CASSQGSGNEKLFF.

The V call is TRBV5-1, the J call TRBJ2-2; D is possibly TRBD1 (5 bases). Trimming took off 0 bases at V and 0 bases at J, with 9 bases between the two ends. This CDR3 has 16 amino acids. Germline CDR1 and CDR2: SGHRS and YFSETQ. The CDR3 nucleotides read TGCGCCAGCAGCTTGGTTGGGGCAGCGAACACCGGGGAGCTGTTTTTT. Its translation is CASSLVGAANTGELFF.

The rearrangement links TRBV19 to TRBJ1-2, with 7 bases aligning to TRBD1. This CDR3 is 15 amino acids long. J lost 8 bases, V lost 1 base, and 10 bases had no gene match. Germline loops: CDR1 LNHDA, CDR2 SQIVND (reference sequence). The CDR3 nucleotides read TGTGCCAGTAGTATAGCCTCGACAGGGAGAGGCGGCTACACCTTC. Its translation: CASSIASTGRGGYTF.

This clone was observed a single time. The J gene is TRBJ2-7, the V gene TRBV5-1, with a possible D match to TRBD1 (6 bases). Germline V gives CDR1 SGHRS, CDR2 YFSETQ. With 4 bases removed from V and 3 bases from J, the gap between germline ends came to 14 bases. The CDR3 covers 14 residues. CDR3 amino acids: CASSRRTADYEQYF. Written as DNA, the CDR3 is TGCGCCAGCAGCAGGCGGACAGCCGACTACGAGCAGTACTTC.

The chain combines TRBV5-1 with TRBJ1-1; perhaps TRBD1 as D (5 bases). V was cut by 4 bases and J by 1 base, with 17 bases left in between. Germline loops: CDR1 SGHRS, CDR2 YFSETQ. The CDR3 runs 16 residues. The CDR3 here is CASSAGPRGENTEAFF. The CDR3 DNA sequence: TGCGCCAGCAGCGCGGGACCCCGGGGAGAGAACACTGAAGCTTTCTTT.

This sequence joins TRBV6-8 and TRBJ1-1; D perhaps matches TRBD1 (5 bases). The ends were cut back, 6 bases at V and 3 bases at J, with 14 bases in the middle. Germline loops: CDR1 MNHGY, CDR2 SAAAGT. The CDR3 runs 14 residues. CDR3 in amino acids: CASSSSGQDTEAFF. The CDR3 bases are TGTGCCAGCAGCTCCTCGGGGCAGGACACTGAAGCTTTCTTT.

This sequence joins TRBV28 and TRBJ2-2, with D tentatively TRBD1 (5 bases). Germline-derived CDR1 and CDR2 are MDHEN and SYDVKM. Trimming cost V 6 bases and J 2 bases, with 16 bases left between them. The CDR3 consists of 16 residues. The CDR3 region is CASRVSREYNTGELFF. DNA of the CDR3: TGTGCCAGCAGGGTCTCCAGGGAATATAACACCGGGGAGCTGTTTTTT.

This CDR3 reads CASTPNLAGETQYF. DNA for the CDR3: TGTGCCAGTACCCCCAACCTAGCTGGGGAGACCCAGTACTTC. The chain carries TRBV19 and TRBJ2-5; D is perhaps TRBD2 (5 bases). The V and J ends lost 7 bases and 5 bases respectively, with 17 bases between them. The germline V gene encodes CDR1 LNHDA and CDR2 SQIVND (reference sequence). CDR3 length equals 14 residues. Full variable domain (missing parts from reference TRBV19 and TRBJ2-5): DGGITQSPKYLFRKEGQNVTLSCEQNLNHDAMYWYRQDPGQGLRLIYYSQIVNDFQKGDIAEGYSVSREKKESFPLTVTSAQKNPTAFYLCASTPNLAGETQYFGPGTRLLVL.

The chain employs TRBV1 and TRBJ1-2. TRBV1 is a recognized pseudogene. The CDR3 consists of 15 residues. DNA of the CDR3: TGCGCCAGCAGCCAAGATGGGGGGACGTCTCATGGCTACACCTTC. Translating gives CASSQDGGTSHGYTF.

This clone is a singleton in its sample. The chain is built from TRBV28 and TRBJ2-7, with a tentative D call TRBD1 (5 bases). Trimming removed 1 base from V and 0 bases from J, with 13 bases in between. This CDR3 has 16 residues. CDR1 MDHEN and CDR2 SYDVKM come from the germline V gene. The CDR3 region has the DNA TGTGCCAGCAGTTTATTCACAGGATGGCCCTCCTACGAGCAGTACTTC. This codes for CASSLFTGWPSYEQYF.

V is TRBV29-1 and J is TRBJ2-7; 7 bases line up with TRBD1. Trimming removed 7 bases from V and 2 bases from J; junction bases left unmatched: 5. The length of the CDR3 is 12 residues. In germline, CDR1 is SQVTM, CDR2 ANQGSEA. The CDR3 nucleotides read TGCAGCGCAAGGACAGGAGCCTACGAGCAGTACTTC. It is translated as CSARTGAYEQYF.

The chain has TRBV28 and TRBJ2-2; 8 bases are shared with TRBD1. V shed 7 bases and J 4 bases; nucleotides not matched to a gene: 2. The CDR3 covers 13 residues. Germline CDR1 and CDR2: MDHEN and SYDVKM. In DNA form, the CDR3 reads TGTGCCAGCAAAGGACAGGGCACCGGGGAGCTGTTTTTT. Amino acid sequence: CASKGQGTGELFF.

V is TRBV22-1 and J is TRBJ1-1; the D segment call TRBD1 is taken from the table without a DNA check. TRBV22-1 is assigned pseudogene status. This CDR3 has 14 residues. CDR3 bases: TGTGCCAGCAGTTATAACAGGCCAAACACTGAAGCTTTCTTT. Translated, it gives CASSYNRPNTEAFF.

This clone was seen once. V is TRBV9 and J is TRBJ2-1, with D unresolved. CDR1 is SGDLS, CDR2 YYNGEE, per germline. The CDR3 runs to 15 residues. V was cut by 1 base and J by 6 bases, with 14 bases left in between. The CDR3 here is CASSVQSTPGNEQFF. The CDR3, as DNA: TGTGCCAGCAGCGTACAGTCAACCCCGGGCAATGAGCAGTTCTTC.

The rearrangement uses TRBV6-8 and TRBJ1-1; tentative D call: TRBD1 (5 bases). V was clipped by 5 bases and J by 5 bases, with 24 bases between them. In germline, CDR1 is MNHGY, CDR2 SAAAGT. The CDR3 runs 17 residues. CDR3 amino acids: CASSRVRDGGLGTEAFF. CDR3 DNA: TGTGCCAGCAGTCGAGTCCGAGACGGGGGATTGGGGACTGAAGCTTTCTTT.

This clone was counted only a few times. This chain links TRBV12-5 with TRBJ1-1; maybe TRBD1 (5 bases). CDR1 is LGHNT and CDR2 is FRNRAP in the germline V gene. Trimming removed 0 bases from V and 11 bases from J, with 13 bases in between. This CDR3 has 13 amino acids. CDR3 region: CASGLVSRDGAFF. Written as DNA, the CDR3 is TGTGCTAGTGGTTTGGTCAGCAGGGACGGCGCTTTCTTT. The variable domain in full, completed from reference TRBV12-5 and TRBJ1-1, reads DARVTQTPRHKVTEMGQEVTMRCQPILGHNTVFWYRQTMMQGLELLAYFRNRAPLDDSGMPKDRFSAEMPDATLATLKIQPSEPRDSAVYFCASGLVSRDGAFFGQGTRLTVV.

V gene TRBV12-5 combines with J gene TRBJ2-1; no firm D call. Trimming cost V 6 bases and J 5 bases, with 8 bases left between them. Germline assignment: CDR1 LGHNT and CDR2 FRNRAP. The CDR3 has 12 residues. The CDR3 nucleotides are TGTGCTAGTGGGCCCCGGGACAATGAGCAGTTCTTC. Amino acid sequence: CASGPRDNEQFF.

For the CDR3, the DNA is TGTGCCAGCAGTCCAGGGGGCACCCTAGCGGGACGTTTCACAGATACGCAGTATTTT. Translating gives CASSPGGTLAGRFTDTQYF. This rearrangement joins TRBV6-7 to TRBJ2-3; a weak D match, TRBD2 (9 bases). TRBV6-7 is placed among ORFs of uncertain function. This CDR3 has 19 amino acids. The V end was cut by 5 bases, the J end by 2 bases, with 26 bases between.